Listed below are T cell receptor beta chains from one sample, sequenced in a study of OX40 agonist ivuxolimab in advanced cancers. Profiling relied on immunoSEQ multiplex PCR, and the TCRdb table lists in-frame clones only, not all of them. The table includes about 92,000 clones, roughly 90% detected once. The specimen was CD4+ or CD8+ T cells sorted from blood, collected in a trial of the OX40 agonist ivuxolimab. These TCRs come from an adult with an advanced solid tumor such as melanoma, head and neck, liver or kidney cancer. Both conserved end residues are part of each CDR3. D genes are given only for firm matches. Clone sizes are given selectively: once, few, many, or a class where the clone is expanded.

cdr3_nt	cdr3_aa	v_call	d_call	clone_size	j_call
TGTGCCAGCAGCCTAGGACTAGCGGGGACGGGGAATGAGCAGTTCTTC	CASSLGLAGTGNEQFF	TRBV4-2	TRBD2	NA	TRBJ2-1
TGTGCCAGCAGCTCGGGAGGCGGTGAAAAACTGTTTTTT	CASSSGGGEKLFF	TRBV5-4	NA	NA	TRBJ1-4
TGTGCCAGTAGAACTACAGGGTTGGGCACCGGGGAGCTGTTTTTT	CASRTTGLGTGELFF	TRBV19	NA	NA	TRBJ2-2
TGTGCCAGCAGTCCTCCGCGGGCGACCGGGGAGCTGTTTTTT	CASSPPRATGELFF	TRBV25-1	NA	NA	TRBJ2-2
TGTGCCAGCAGCTTGGCGATGTCTAGGGACAGACAAGAGACCCAGTACTTC	CASSLAMSRDRQETQYF	TRBV4-2	TRBD1	NA	TRBJ2-5
TGTGCCAGCAGCCAAGGGACTAGCGGGATTGGTACAGATACGCAGTATTTT	CASSQGTSGIGTDTQYF	TRBV7-6	TRBD2	NA	TRBJ2-3
TGTGCCAGCAGCTTAGTGGCAGGGAAAACTGAAGCTTTCTTT	CASSLVAGKTEAFF	TRBV7-9	NA	NA	TRBJ1-1
TGTGCCAGAAGCTTGGTCAAGCGAAGCTCCTACGAGCAGTACTTC	CARSLVKRSSYEQYF	TRBV5-3	NA	NA	TRBJ2-7
TGTGCCACCAGCGACCGGGACAGGGACTACAATGAGCAGTTCTTC	CATSDRDRDYNEQFF	TRBV15	TRBD1	once	TRBJ2-1
TGTGCCAGTAGTATCCAGACTAGCGGGTACCAGGCTGATACGCAGTATTTT	CASSIQTSGYQADTQYF	TRBV19	TRBD2	NA	TRBJ2-3
TGTGCCAGCAGCTTAGGAGGCGGGGGGGCGGCTGGAAACACCATATATTTT	CASSLGGGGAAGNTIYF	TRBV7-2	NA	NA	TRBJ1-3